Below are 7 T cell receptor beta chains sequenced from a single sample in a study of monozygotic twins with inflammatory bowel disease. Following a re-call of the 5' RACE reads, TCRdb has one entry per CDR3 protein and lacks DNA. Its table lists a few hundred thousand distinct CDR3 sequences. Sequenced input: blood. The source of these receptors is a human donor with ulcerative colitis or Crohn's disease, or a healthy co-twin of an affected twin (not recorded which).

The V gene is TRBV15, the J gene TRBJ1-6. This CDR3 contains 15 residues. Germline assignment: CDR1 LNHNV and CDR2 YYDKDF (reference sequence). The CDR3 sequence: CATSRGWDFNSPLHF.

The chain is built from TRBV6-1 and TRBJ1-6. The V gene's germline CDR1 is MNHNS and CDR2 SASEGT. The CDR3 is 14 amino acids. The chain's CDR3 is CASSDQFYNSPLHF.

The gene calls are TRBV5-1 and TRBJ2-1; the D call of TRBD1 rests on TCRdb alone, since no DNA is present to check it. The germline gives CDR1 SGHRS, CDR2 YFSETQ. The CDR3 loop spans 14 amino acids. The CDR3 here is CASSLNGERGEQFF.

The J gene is TRBJ1-1, the V gene TRBV11-2. Germline CDR1 reads SGHAT; CDR2 reads FQNNGV. The CDR3 runs 14 residues. The CDR3 loop is CASSLEPLSTEAFF.

V usage is TRBV5-1 and J usage is TRBJ1-1; TCRdb lists TRBD1, though no DNA is available to test this call. CDR3 length equals 16 residues. The germline V gene encodes CDR1 SGHRS and CDR2 YFSETQ. The CDR3 loop is CASSFPPGDSNTEAFF.

J is TRBJ2-1 and V is TRBV24-1; TCRdb's D call, TRBD2, is unchecked because there is no DNA. CDR1 is KGHDR, CDR2 SFDVKD, per germline. CDR3 size: 17 residues. The CDR3: CATSDLRRGLAGNEQFF.

The chain combines TRBV7-9 with TRBJ1-2. The germline gives CDR1 SEHNR, CDR2 FQNEAQ (reference sequence). The CDR3 spans 14 residues. This CDR3 is CASSLGPMDYGYTF.